This T cell receptor (beta chain) was identified in a study of shared clonotypes between healthy human individuals. On the study more broadly: For every donor, three CD4 naive, three CD4 memory, two CD8 naive and one CD8 memory plates were used.

All donors were healthy HIV-negative adults lacking recent acute infections or vaccinations. Germline loops: CDR1 MGHDK, CDR2 SYGVNS. Trimming removed 4 bases from V and 4 bases from J, with 11 bases in between. The CDR3 runs to 15 residues. Assay used: immunoSEQ multiplex PCR; TCRdb lists only in-frame clones, some missing. The sample carries approximately 2.5 million clones, approximately 90% recorded once. V is TRBV25-1 and J is TRBJ1-6, with D possibly being TRBD1 (6 bases). The sequence came from a man younger than 30 in good health. The sequenced sample consisted of naive CD4+ T cells sorted from blood. Regarding subset: CD45RA+ positively selected. The CDR3 sequence is CASSGPGQYNSPLHF. The CDR3 region has the DNA TGTGCCAGCAGTGGACCCGGACAGTATAATTCACCCCTCCACTTT.